These T cell receptor beta chains were read from a single sample in a study of blood T cell repertoires in COVID-19. The method was immunoSEQ multiplex PCR; TCRdb's version includes in-frame clones alone and lacks a portion of them. Of tens of thousands of clones listed, approximately 86% are singletons. The sample consisted of peripheral blood. The receptor set was obtained from a human donor with active COVID-19. The donor label of this sample is uncertain. Each CDR3 is given with its conserved first and last residue. D genes are given only for firm matches. Size tells how often a clone was seen (once, few, many) or the class of an expanded clone, and some rows leave it out.

TRBJ1-2,TRBV9,NA,few,CASSVVTEAGYGYTF,TGTGCCAGCAGCGTAGTAACGGAGGCAGGCTATGGCTACACCTTC
TRBJ2-3,TRBV4-3,TRBD2,NA,CASSQELRAGGRDTQYF,TGCGCCAGCAGCCAAGAACTCCGAGCGGGAGGGAGGGATACGCAGTATTTT
TRBJ2-5,TRBV5-4,TRBD2,NA,CASSLPGGARETQYF,TGTGCCAGCAGCTTACCCGGGGGGGCGAGAGAGACCCAGTACTTC
TRBJ1-1,TRBV11-3,TRBD1,NA,CASSSTKGTENLSEAFF,TGTGCCAGCAGCTCCACCAAAGGGACAGAAAATCTCTCTGAAGCTTTCTTT
TRBJ2-3,TRBV3-1/TRBV3-2,TRBD2,NA,CASRSGTNTDTQYF,TGTGCCAGCAGAAGCGGGACCAACACAGATACGCAGTATTTT
TRBJ2-7,TRBV11-2,NA,NA,CASSKQGYEQYF,TGTGCCAGCAGCAAACAGGGATACGAGCAGTACTTC
TRBJ2-3,TRBV7-3,NA,NA,CASSPGGGTQYF,TGTGCCAGCAGCCCCGGGGGAGGTACGCAGTATTTT
TRBJ2-7,TRBV6-6,TRBD2,NA,CASSPPVVAGPDSWQYF,TGTGCCAGCAGTCCGCCCGTGGTAGCGGGACCGGATAGCTGGCAGTACTTC
TRBJ2-2,TRBV14,NA,NA,CASSQDGGGRLKGELFF,TGTGCCAGCAGCCAAGATGGTGGAGGCAGGCTCAAAGGGGAGCTGTTTTTT
TRBJ2-5,TRBV5-4,NA,NA,CASRFFGGGETQYF,TGTGCCAGCAGATTTTTTGGGGGCGGGGAGACCCAGTACTTC